Each of the 8 T cell receptor beta chains below was sequenced from the same sample in a study of beta chain features in type 1 diabetes (dated by TCRdb to the late 2010s). Receptor libraries were prepared by the immunoSEQ multiplex PCR assay. All of the isolated RNA was reverse transcribed with the High Capacity cDNA Reverse Transcription Kit, so expressed TCRB transcripts were sequenced. TCRdb provides this immuneACCESS table in a form limited to in-frame rearrangements. Some clones are lacking; in checked studies, under half of them reflect an unresolved V gene, and why the rest are absent is not known. The sample table shows 360,000 or so clones, and roughly a fifth are seen once. The biggest ten clones account for about 0.045% of the sample. Sequencing was carried out using naive CD4+ T cells from blood. What this sample's cell subset or site label stands for: true naive CD4+ T cells. The receptors shown here come from a young woman in good health.

The chain has TRBV18 and TRBJ1-1, with TRBD1 matching 9 bases. J lost 0 bases, V lost 3 bases, and 11 bases had no gene match. Germline CDR1 and CDR2: KGHSH and LQKENI. CDR3 size: 18 residues. This CDR3 reads CASSPRTGVDGMNTEAFF. DNA for the CDR3: TGTGCCAGCTCACCCCGGACAGGGGTGGATGGAATGAACACTGAAGCTTTCTTT.

This clone was seen only a few times. The same CDR3 is also encoded by other DNA sequences in this sample. The V gene is TRBV30, the J gene TRBJ2-1; D gene uncertain. The length of the CDR3 is 12 residues. V was cut by 3 bases and J by 3 bases, with 6 bases left in between. The V gene's germline CDR1 is GTSNPN and CDR2 SVGIG (reference sequence). The CDR3 loop is CAWSRGYNEQFF. CDR3 DNA: TGTGCCTGGAGCCGCGGCTACAATGAGCAGTTCTTC.

V usage is TRBV7-9 and J usage is TRBJ2-1, with TRBD2 identical over 11 bases. V was clipped by 2 bases and J by 6 bases; unmatched bases: 3. The CDR3 sequence is 15 residues long. CDR1 and CDR2 from the germline V gene are SEHNR and FQNEAQ (reference sequence). The CDR3 sequence is CASSLLAGGPNEQFF. Written as DNA, the CDR3 is TGTGCCAGCAGCTTACTAGCGGGAGGCCCCAATGAGCAGTTCTTC.

This clone was recorded a few times. The chain joins TRBV4-1 to TRBJ1-1, with D unresolved. The CDR3 runs 12 residues. Germline V gives CDR1 MGHRA, CDR2 YSYEKL. The V end was cut by 2 bases, the J end by 7 bases, with 8 bases between. The CDR3 region has the DNA TGCGCCAGCAGCCAAAGGGCGGGTGAAGCTTTCTTT. Its translation: CASSQRAGEAFF.

The table lists this clone with a few counts. The chain couples TRBV5-1 to TRBJ2-7; weak D call: TRBD2 (5 bases). V lost 3 bases and J 5 bases, leaving 15 bases between the germline ends. The CDR3 is made up of 14 amino acids. Germline V gives CDR1 SGHRS, CDR2 YFSETQ. CDR3 sequence reads: CASSSGWIGHEQYF. CDR3 bases: TGCGCCAGCAGCTCGGGATGGATCGGCCACGAGCAGTACTTC.

This clone was picked up a small number of times. This chain joins TRBV7-8 and TRBJ2-5; 8 bases line up with TRBD1. V lost 6 bases to trimming and J lost 10 bases; unmatched junction nucleotides: 13. The CDR3 contains 14 residues. The germline V gene encodes CDR1 SGHVS and CDR2 FQNEAQ. In nucleotides, the CDR3 is TGTGCCAGCAGGGACAGGGACGAGCGGATCGACCAGTACTTC. Translation gives CASRDRDERIDQYF. The complete variable domain, with remaining parts taken from reference TRBV7-8 and TRBJ2-5, reads GAGVSQSPRYKVAKRGQDVALRCDPISGHVSLFWYQQALGQGPEFLTYFQNEAQLDKSGLPSDRFFAERPEGSVSTLKIQRTQQEDSAVYLCASRDRDERIDQYFGPGTRLLVL.

The gene calls are TRBV23-1 and TRBJ2-1; 9 bases line up with TRBD1. TRBV23-1 is noted as an ORF with a role that remains uncertain. The CDR3 covers 13 residues. With 8 bases clipped from V and 4 bases from J, the junction kept 3 bases outside the gene matches. CDR3 residues: CASGTGYYNEQFF. The CDR3 DNA reads as TGCGCCAGCGGGACAGGGTATTACAATGAGCAGTTCTTC.

This rearrangement joins TRBV5-1 to TRBJ2-4; tentatively, D is TRBD2 (5 bases). This CDR3 has 15 amino acids. Germline V gene lookup returns CDR1 SGHRS and CDR2 YFSETQ. The V end was cut by 4 bases, the J end by 0 bases, with 11 bases between. The CDR3 DNA follows: TGCGCCAGCAGCACCGGACTTTCAGCCAAAAACATTCAGTACTTC. This codes for CASSTGLSAKNIQYF.